The 19 T cell receptor beta chains given below trace back to one sample, sequenced in a study of response to subunit inactivated influenza vaccine. TCRdb recomputed calls from the RT-PCR reads with MiXCR, one row per CDR3 protein. The data show about 520,000 distinct CDR3 sequences, around 7.9% seen once. The specimen comprised PBMCs from blood, sampled around 2 years after vaccination. All receptors derive from a man in his fifties or sixties who received an inactivated influenza vaccine.

In this sample, this clonotype turned up many times. This chain joins TRBV6-2 or TRBV6-3 and TRBJ2-2; 8 bases are shared with TRBD2. The CDR3 spans 14 residues. The germline gives CDR1 MNHEY, CDR2 SVGEGT. The V and J ends lost 3 bases and 7 bases, in that order; junction bases with no gene match: 4. The DNA for the CDR3 is TGTGCCAGCAGTTATCTGCGGGAGGTCGGGGAGCTGTTTTTT. Translated: CASSYLREVGELFF.

The chain links TRBV29-1 to TRBJ2-7; 7 bases map to TRBD2. The CDR3 is made up of 14 amino acids. CDR1 and CDR2 from the germline V gene are SQVTM and ANQGSEA. The V segment lost 6 bases and the J segment 1 base; nucleotides outside the gene matches: 9. CDR3 sequence (DNA): TGCAGCGTGGGCGCGGGAGAAATATCCTACGAGCAGTACTTC. Protein product: CSVGAGEISYEQYF.

This clonotype was counted between two and nine times. The chain employs TRBV7-9 and TRBJ1-5; TRBD1 matches 8 bases. CDR1 is SEHNR, CDR2 FQNEAQ, per germline (reference sequence). The V segment lost 4 bases and the J segment 2 bases; nucleotides outside the gene matches: 4. This CDR3 is built from 15 residues. The CDR3 sequence: CASSSDRVRNQPQHF. In DNA form, the CDR3 reads TGTGCCAGCAGCTCGGACAGGGTACGCAATCAGCCCCAGCATTTT.

This clonotype showed up just a few times. This chain joins TRBV2 and TRBJ1-4; possible D gene TRBD1, 6 bases. CDR3 length: 12 residues. V dropped 9 bases and J dropped 9 bases, with 14 bases sitting between them. CDR1 and CDR2 (germline): SNHLY, FYNNEI. The CDR3, as DNA: TGTGCCAGTAGGGGGAACGGACAAAAACTGTTTTTT. It codes for CASRGNGQKLFF.

The chain uses TRBV5-1 and TRBJ2-2; the D call may be TRBD1 or TRBD2 (6 bases each). Germline V gene lookup returns CDR1 SGHRS and CDR2 YFSETQ. The CDR3 is 15 residues long. V was shortened by 4 bases and J by 7 bases, with 17 bases between the two germline ends. CDR3 residues: CASSPPRGENGELFF. CDR3 nucleotide sequence: TGCGCCAGCAGCCCTCCTAGGGGGGAGAACGGGGAGCTGTTTTTT. The full variable domain, completed using reference TRBV5-1 and TRBJ2-2, is KAGVTQTPRYLIKTRGQQVTLSCSPISGHRSVSWYQQTPGQGLQFLFEYFSETQRNKGNFPGRFSGRQFSNSRSEMNVSTLELGDSALYLCASSPPRGENGELFFGEGSRLTVL.

There are a few counts of this clonotype. This chain connects TRBV28 to TRBJ2-3; weak D call: TRBD1 (8 bases). The V end lost 6 bases, the J end lost 1 base, and 26 bases lay between the germline ends. This CDR3 contains 19 residues. The germline gives CDR1 MDHEN, CDR2 SYDVKM. The CDR3 region has the DNA TGTGCCAGCAGACCCAGGGGGCTTTGGCGGGAGAGTGGCACAGATACGCAGTATTTT. Protein product: CASRPRGLWRESGTDTQYF.

This clonotype has only a few counts. This chain uses TRBV10-3 with TRBJ2-1, with 9 bases matching TRBD2. The CDR3 loop spans 15 amino acids. The V gene's germline CDR1 is ENHRY and CDR2 SYGVKD. The ends lost 4 bases at V and 6 bases at J; junction bases unmatched: 7. CDR3: CAISGGSGSGNEQFF. CDR3 DNA: TGTGCCATCAGTGGAGGTAGCGGGAGTGGCAATGAGCAGTTCTTC.

This clonotype has a count of ten or more. CDR3 DNA: TGTGCCAGCAGCGGACCACAGGGGGGGGCTGAAGCTTTCTTT. Protein sequence: CASSGPQGGAEAFF. The rearrangement uses TRBV9 and TRBJ1-1, with TRBD1 matching 8 bases. The length of the CDR3 is 14 residues. V gave up 3 bases and J gave up 6 bases; unmatched junction bases: 7. The germline V gene encodes CDR1 SGDLS and CDR2 YYNGEE.

The V call is TRBV29-1, the J call TRBJ2-7, with D uncertain. The CDR3 has 12 amino acids. The germline CDR1 and CDR2 sequences are SQVTM and ANQGSEA. V shed 6 bases and J shed 2 bases, with 11 bases lying between them. The chain's CDR3 is CSVLTAPYEQYF. For the CDR3, the DNA is TGCAGCGTCCTTACGGCCCCCTACGAGCAGTACTTC.

J is TRBJ2-1 and V is TRBV15; TRBD1 matches at 9 bases. This CDR3 spans 14 amino acids. V lost 4 bases and J lost 10; bases outside the gene matches: 8. Germline CDR1 and CDR2: LNHNV and YYDKDF (reference sequence). The CDR3 region is CATSTAQGAWEQFF. In DNA, the CDR3 is TGTGCCACCAGCACAGCACAGGGGGCATGGGAGCAGTTCTTC.

This clonotype was observed a handful of times. This chain joins TRBV6-2 or TRBV6-3 and TRBJ1-1; 9 bases fit TRBD1. The CDR3 extends over 15 amino acids. Germline CDR1 is MNHEY and CDR2 is SVGEGT. V shed 6 bases, J shed 6 bases, and the junction held 11 bases outside the gene matches. The CDR3 nucleotides read TGTGCCAGCAGAAAACAGGGGGCGTTCATTTCTGAAGCTTTCTTT. This translates into CASRKQGAFISEAFF.

This clonotype was picked up a small number of times. This chain links TRBV24-1 with TRBJ2-1, with TRBD1 matching over 8 bases. With V trimmed by 3 bases and J by 6 bases, 9 bases remained unmatched. Germline loops: CDR1 KGHDR, CDR2 SFDVKD. The CDR3 runs 16 residues. The CDR3 loop is CATSDTLRDRINEQFF. CDR3 coding DNA: TGTGCCACCAGTGATACGCTCCGGGACAGGATCAATGAGCAGTTCTTC.

The CDR3 loop reads CASSSPGLAGPRETQYF. In DNA form, the CDR3 reads TGCGCCAGCAGCTCCCCGGGACTAGCGGGGCCCCGGGAGACCCAGTACTTC. The chain links TRBV5-1 to TRBJ2-5; 13 bases are a match to TRBD2. The V gene's germline CDR1 is SGHRS and CDR2 YFSETQ. The CDR3 is 17 residues long. The ends lost 3 bases at V and 5 bases at J; junction bases unmatched: 10.

The CDR3 region has the DNA TGCGCCAGCAGCTTGGGGTCCGGGATTAATGAAAAACTGTTTTTT. It codes for CASSLGSGINEKLFF. The rearrangement uses TRBV5-1 and TRBJ1-4; D unclear. The length of the CDR3 is 15 residues. CDR1 is SGHRS and CDR2 is YFSETQ in the germline V gene. Trimming took off 0 bases at V and 4 bases at J, with 10 bases between the two ends.

This clonotype showed up many times. The chain joins TRBV20-1 to TRBJ2-3; 10 bases agree with TRBD2. V shed 3 bases and J 6 bases; nucleotides not matched to a gene: 0. The CDR3 spans 12 residues. Germline CDR1 is DFQATT and CDR2 is SNEGSKA (reference sequence). CDR3 sequence reads: CSARGLADTQYF. In nucleotides, the CDR3 is TGCAGTGCTAGGGGACTAGCGGATACGCAGTATTTT.

This clonotype was detected many times. V is TRBV7-9 and J is TRBJ2-2, with no clear D. Per the germline V gene, CDR1 is SEHNR and CDR2 is FQNEAQ (reference sequence). The CDR3 sequence is 15 residues long. V lost 0 bases, J lost 10 bases, and 15 bases lay in between. The CDR3 spells CASSLARGNLEELFF. For the CDR3, the DNA is TGTGCCAGCAGCTTAGCGCGAGGAAACTTGGAGGAGCTGTTTTTT.

V and J are TRBV6-2 or TRBV6-3 and TRBJ2-2; D ambiguous. This CDR3 is built from 11 residues. The V end was cut by 5 bases, the J end by 8 bases, with 6 bases between. Per the germline V gene, CDR1 is MNHEY and CDR2 is SVGEGT. Written as DNA, the CDR3 is TGTGCCAGCAGTCAACATGGGGAGCTGTTTTTT. Translated: CASSQHGELFF.

This clonotype was seen more than once but under ten times. The J gene is TRBJ2-5, the V gene TRBV20-1, with D perhaps TRBD1 (7 bases). V gave up 5 bases and J gave up 5 bases, with 15 bases separating them. Germline V gene sequence: CDR1 DFQATT, CDR2 SNEGSKA (reference sequence). The CDR3 extends over 13 amino acids. CDR3 DNA: TGCAGTGCTCCGGGGGAGACAGGGGAGACCCAGTACTTC. Its translation: CSAPGETGETQYF.

The V call is TRBV6-5, the J call TRBJ1-4, with D unresolved. The CDR3 has 14 residues. Trimming left V 0 bases short and J 7 bases short, with 9 bases between. Germline CDR1 MNHEY, CDR2 SVGAGI. As DNA, the CDR3 is TGTGCCAGCAGTTACTCAGGGAGGCCTGAAAAACTGTTTTTT. Protein product: CASSYSGRPEKLFF.